Each of the 20 T cell receptor beta chains below was sequenced from the same sample in a study of blood T cell repertoires in COVID-19. Libraries were prepared by immunoSEQ multiplex PCR; TCRdb keeps only in-frame clonotypes and omits some of them. The repertoire holds approximately 260,000 clones, about 87% seen once, with roughly 1.2% in the top ten. Sequencing was carried out using PBMCs or T cells enriched from blood (not recorded which). These TCRs come from a woman between 40 and 55 years old with acute COVID-19.

The genes are TRBV19 and TRBJ1-2, with 11 bases lining up with TRBD1. After removal of 4 bases from V and 2 bases from J, the junction contained 6 bases not matched to a gene. Germline CDR1 LNHDA, CDR2 SQIVND (reference sequence). CDR3 length equals 16 residues. CDR3 nucleotides: TGTGCCAGTAGTACCTCGGGACAGGGGGTGAACTATGGCTACACCTTC. Its translation is CASSTSGQGVNYGYTF.

The V call is TRBV10-2, the J call TRBJ2-2; tentative D call: TRBD1 (5 bases). V dropped 7 bases and J dropped 3 bases, with 12 bases sitting between them. Germline V gene lookup returns CDR1 WSHSY and CDR2 SAAADI. There are 14 residues in the CDR3. CDR3 in DNA: TGCGCCAGCACGGTCAGGGTACACACCGGGGAGCTGTTTTTT. Translating gives CASTVRVHTGELFF.

The chain recombines TRBV7-6 with TRBJ1-1; 10 nucleotides line up with TRBD1. The ends lost 4 bases at V and 1 base at J; junction bases unmatched: 6. The CDR3 extends over 16 amino acids. In germline, CDR1 is SGHVS, CDR2 FNYEAQ. CDR3 sequence reads: CASSYRQGAGNTEAFF. The CDR3, as DNA: TGTGCCAGCAGCTACAGACAGGGGGCAGGGAACACTGAAGCTTTCTTT.

The chain uses TRBV11-2 and TRBJ1-1; tentative D call: TRBD1 (5 bases). Deletions cut 1 base from V and 0 bases from J, with 12 bases between. CDR1 and CDR2 (germline): SGHAT, FQNNGV. The CDR3 runs to 16 residues. CDR3 sequence reads: CASSLGSQGMNTEAFF. The CDR3 bases are TGTGCCAGCAGCTTAGGTTCGCAGGGAATGAACACTGAAGCTTTCTTT. Complete variable domain (other parts from reference TRBV11-2 and TRBJ1-1): EAGVAQSPRYKIIEKRQSVAFWCNPISGHATLYWYQQILGQGPKLLIQFQNNGVVDDSQLPKDRFSAERLKGVDSTLKIQPAKLEDSAVYLCASSLGSQGMNTEAFFGQGTRLTVV.

The V and J genes are TRBV4-1 and TRBJ2-5; no clear D gene. Between the trimmed V and J ends, which lost 3 bases and 4 bases, there was a span of 9 bases. CDR3 size: 13 residues. Germline V gene sequence: CDR1 MGHRA, CDR2 YSYEKL. As DNA, the CDR3 is TGCGCCAGCAGCCAGGTCCTAGGAGAGACCCAGTACTTC. Its protein product is CASSQVLGETQYF.

This CDR3 reads CASVSGSGSYNEQFF. CDR3 bases: TGTGCCAGTGTTAGCGGGAGTGGGTCCTACAATGAGCAGTTCTTC. The rearrangement joins TRBV19 to TRBJ2-1; 9 bases agree with TRBD2. CDR3 length: 15 residues. In germline, CDR1 is LNHDA, CDR2 SQIVND (reference sequence). Trimming cost V 8 bases and J 1 base; bases outside gene matches: 6.

The CDR3, as DNA: TGTGCCAGTACCCTTAGCGGTGAATCCTACGAGCAGTACTTC. As protein: CASTLSGESYEQYF. V and J are TRBV19 and TRBJ2-7; weak D call: TRBD2 (6 bases). There are 14 residues in the CDR3. Germline V gives CDR1 LNHDA, CDR2 SQIVND (reference sequence). Deletions cut 7 bases from V and 1 base from J, with 14 bases between.

V is TRBV27 and J is TRBJ2-7, with 11 bases aligning to TRBD2. CDR3 length: 16 residues. The germline gives CDR1 MNHEY, CDR2 SMNVEV (reference sequence). The J segment lost 3 bases and the V segment lost 4 bases, leaving 8 bases of the junction unmatched. The CDR3 nucleotides read TGTGCCAGCAGTTGGTCCGGGACTAGCGGCCTCTACGAGCAGTACTTC. Translated: CASSWSGTSGLYEQYF.

The V and J genes are TRBV2 and TRBJ2-3, with a tentative D call TRBD2 (5 bases). The CDR3 totals 13 residues. Germline V gene data show CDR1 as SNHLY and CDR2 as FYNNEI. Deletions cut 6 bases from V and 0 bases from J, with 7 bases between. Here the CDR3 reads CASRGSSTDTQYF. The CDR3 DNA is TGTGCCAGCAGGGGGAGTAGCACAGATACGCAGTATTTT.

This clone was detected once. V and J are TRBV5-1 and TRBJ1-4; D unclear. Germline CDR1 is SGHRS and CDR2 is YFSETQ. Trimming took 5 bases from V and 7 from J, leaving 12 bases between them. The CDR3 loop spans 13 amino acids. Written as DNA, the CDR3 is TGCGCCAGCAGGGTGGGAGCAACTGAAAAACTGTTTTTT. Amino acid sequence: CASRVGATEKLFF.

This chain joins TRBV3-1 (or the pseudogene TRBV3-2) and TRBJ2-1; D uncertain. Looked up from germline, CDR1 is LGHDT and CDR2 is YNNKEL (reference sequence). V was pared by 0 bases and J by 7 bases, with 13 bases between. The CDR3 is made up of 15 amino acids. CDR3 coding DNA: TGTGCCAGCAGCCAAGATGGTTCTCGGGTGAATGAGCAGTTCTTC. Residues: CASSQDGSRVNEQFF.

The rearrangement links TRBV28 to TRBJ1-1; D is uncertain. This CDR3 has 14 amino acids. V dropped 1 base and J dropped 1 base, with 7 bases sitting between them. Germline CDR1 is MDHEN and CDR2 is SYDVKM. CDR3 sequence: CASSLSVPNTEAFF. In DNA, the CDR3 is TGTGCCAGCAGTTTATCAGTACCGAACACTGAAGCTTTCTTT.

The V gene is TRBV5-1, the J gene TRBJ1-4; 11 positions agree with TRBD1. V lost 4 bases, J lost 8 bases, and 4 bases stayed unmatched. The CDR3 has 14 residues. Germline values: CDR1 SGHRS, CDR2 YFSETQ. The CDR3 DNA follows: TGCGCCAGCAGCCCGGGACAGGGGGAGGAAAAACTGTTTTTT. Translating gives CASSPGQGEEKLFF.

The chain recombines TRBV7-9 with TRBJ2-7; D unclear. V was shortened by 3 bases and J by 5 bases, with 8 bases between the two germline ends. This CDR3 has 12 residues. Germline V CDR1 and CDR2: SEHNR, FQNEAQ (reference sequence). In nucleotides, the CDR3 is TGTGCCAGCAGCTTGGTAGGAGACGAGCAGTACTTC. It is translated as CASSLVGDEQYF. Variable domain in full (rest from reference TRBV7-9 and TRBJ2-7): DTGVSQNPRHKITKRGQNVTFRCDPISEHNRLYWYRQTLGQGPEFLTYFQNEAQLEKSRLLSDRFSAERPKGSFSTLEIQRTEQGDSAMYLCASSLVGDEQYFGPGTRLTVT.

This chain links TRBV11-2 with TRBJ2-2; 8 bases align to TRBD1. Germline CDR1 reads SGHAT; CDR2 reads FQNNGV. Germline trimming cut 3 bases from V and 1 base from J; bases unmatched to any gene: 7. The CDR3 extends over 17 amino acids. CDR3 in amino acids: CASSFGAGTGNTGELFF. The DNA of the CDR3 is TGTGCCAGCAGCTTTGGAGCCGGGACAGGGAACACCGGGGAGCTGTTTTTT.

The genes are TRBV10-3 and TRBJ2-7; D remains ambiguous. Germline V lookup: CDR1 ENHRY, CDR2 SYGVKD. The CDR3 runs 13 residues. The V end was cut by 6 bases, the J end by 0 bases, with 9 bases between. The DNA of the CDR3 is TGTGCCATCAGACCGACTGGCTCCTACGAGCAGTACGTC. Amino acid sequence: CAIRPTGSYEQYV.

The chain joins TRBV10-3 to TRBJ2-1, with TRBD1 matching over 12 bases. CDR1 is ENHRY, CDR2 SYGVKD, per germline. V was pared by 8 bases and J by 0 bases, with 5 bases of the junction left unmatched. CDR3 length equals 16 residues. Here the CDR3 DNA reads TGTGCCATCCGCTCGGGACAGGGGGCCTCCTACAATGAGCAGTTCTTC. It is translated as CAIRSGQGASYNEQFF.

This clone was recorded once. The gene calls are TRBV5-4 and TRBJ2-7, with 8 bases lining up with TRBD2. This CDR3 has 13 residues. Germline trimming cut 3 bases from V and 6 bases from J; bases unmatched to any gene: 5. Germline CDR1 SGHNT, CDR2 YYREEE (reference sequence). CDR3 sequence (DNA): TGTGCCAGCAGCTCAGGACTAGCCGGCGAGCAGTACTTC. Translating gives CASSSGLAGEQYF.

The chain is built from TRBV4-3 and TRBJ2-3, with a weak D call TRBD1 (5 bases). The CDR3 is 15 amino acids. Germline V gives CDR1 LGHNA, CDR2 YSLEER. V was pared by 0 bases and J by 2 bases, with 9 bases between. The DNA for the CDR3 is TGCGCCAGCAGCCAAGAGAGCAGGGTCACAGATACGCAGTATTTT. This sequence encodes CASSQESRVTDTQYF.

The V call is TRBV4-1, the J call TRBJ1-5; weak D call: TRBD1 (6 bases). The CDR3 is made up of 16 amino acids. Germline V gene data show CDR1 as MGHRA and CDR2 as YSYEKL. The germline V and J ends were trimmed by 0 bases and 6 bases, with 15 bases remaining between them. The CDR3: CASSQDGRGGRQPQHF. In DNA, the CDR3 is TGCGCCAGCAGCCAAGATGGACGGGGGGGGCGTCAGCCCCAGCATTTT.